This TCR beta chain was sequenced in a study of cytomegalovirus exposure and HLA in healthy donors. Study observations and caveats: Specific recognition of CMV antigens was confirmed in vitro for three chains (all CMV-associated). A previous analysis found most TCR beta V segments productive roughly 90% or roughly 30% of the time. An analysis was carried out at a later point. It showed that HLA-associated TCR beta chains were more clonally expanded than equally common non-associated chains.

The study sampled nominally healthy donors, though unrecorded immune exposures were likely. Vbeta (60) and Jbeta (13) primers were used in the PCR. Profiling relied on immunoSEQ multiplex PCR, and the TCRdb table lists in-frame clones only, not all of them. The repertoire includes tens of thousands of clones, roughly 79% of them detected once, and about 6.5% sits in the top ten. This CDR3 spans 15 amino acids. Trimming stripped 2 bases from V and 6 bases from J, with 14 bases between. The germline V gene encodes CDR1 SEHNR and CDR2 FQNEAQ (reference sequence). Of note for this clone: Its antigen remains unidentified.

The V and J genes are TRBV7-9 and TRBJ2-1, with a weak D call TRBD2 (5 bases). This receptor was taken from a man in his fifties or sixties in good health and CMV-seronegative. Sequences were obtained from PBMCs. CDR3 protein: CASSLRESESNEQFF. CDR3 in DNA: TGTGCCAGCAGCTTAAGGGAGTCCGAAAGCAATGAGCAGTTCTTC.